The 28 T cell receptor beta chains listed next were all sequenced from one sample in a study of CD8+ T cells in alopecia areata. RNA extraction was followed by reverse transcription into cDNA, which acted as the sequencing template. Sequenced by immunoSEQ multiplex PCR; TCRdb stores in-frame clones only, minus some. This table has under 300,000 clones, approximately 61% appearing once. The material was CD4+ T cells sorted from blood, obtained at week 0. These receptors came from a human donor with alopecia areata.

A few counts support this clone. V and J are TRBV7-9 and TRBJ2-5, with unresolved D. V was trimmed by 5 bases and J by 3 bases, leaving 13 bases between them. This CDR3 is built from 14 residues. The germline gives CDR1 SEHNR, CDR2 FQNEAQ (reference sequence). The chain's CDR3 is CASSLQSSEETQYF. In DNA, the CDR3 is TGTGCCAGCAGCCTACAATCGTCCGAAGAGACCCAGTACTTC.

The rearrangement joins TRBV13 to TRBJ2-3; D is ambiguous. The germline CDR1 and CDR2 sequences are PRHDT and FYEKMQ (reference sequence). The CDR3 consists of 13 residues. V dropped 5 bases and J dropped 6 bases, with 12 bases sitting between them. The CDR3 DNA reads TGTGCCAGCAGCCCCAGACTCCCGGATACGCAGTATTTT. The encoded protein is CASSPRLPDTQYF.

CDR3 sequence: CSVWTSGIGGELFF. CDR3 nucleotides: TGCAGCGTCTGGACTAGCGGGATAGGCGGGGAGCTGTTTTTT. This chain connects TRBV29-1 to TRBJ2-2; 12 bases map to TRBD2. V was clipped by 6 bases and J by 7 bases; unmatched bases: 6. CDR3 length equals 14 residues. In germline, CDR1 is SQVTM, CDR2 ANQGSEA.

This clone has only a few counts. This chain uses TRBV11-2 with TRBJ2-5, with 8 bases lining up with TRBD2. This CDR3 has 18 residues. Germline CDR1 reads SGHAT; CDR2 reads FQNNGV. Trimming cost V 5 bases and J 5 bases; bases outside gene matches: 19. The CDR3 reads CASSPGGPRRSGIETQYF. The CDR3 DNA sequence: TGTGCCAGCAGCCCGGGGGGGCCGAGGCGGTCCGGTATCGAGACCCAGTACTTC.

This clone was recorded once. This sequence joins TRBV29-1 and TRBJ2-7, with D unclear. V was clipped by 2 bases and J by 1 base, with 12 bases between them. Per germline, CDR1 SQVTM and CDR2 ANQGSEA. This CDR3 comprises 14 residues. CDR3 residues: CSVELWGKSYEQYF. CDR3 DNA: TGCAGCGTTGAACTGTGGGGTAAATCCTACGAGCAGTACTTC.

Only a few counts were recorded for this clone. The V and J genes are TRBV10-3 and TRBJ2-7; 7 nucleotides align to TRBD1. Trimming at V came to 7 bases and at J to 2 bases, leaving 5 bases not matched to a gene. Germline V gene sequence: CDR1 ENHRY, CDR2 SYGVKD. The CDR3 has 13 amino acids. Written as DNA, the CDR3 is TGTGCCATCAAAGACAGGGCGGCCTACGAGCAGTACTTC. Translated: CAIKDRAAYEQYF.

The chain joins TRBV9 to TRBJ1-3; 9 nucleotides line up with TRBD1. CDR1 and CDR2 (germline): SGDLS, YYNGEE. Trimming removed 3 bases from V and 2 bases from J; junction bases left unmatched: 3. CDR3 size: 15 residues. In DNA form, the CDR3 reads TGTGCCAGCAGCGCCCGGACAGGGGCTGGAAACACCATATATTTT. It translates to CASSARTGAGNTIYF.

The gene calls are TRBV7-2 and TRBJ2-5; no definite D call. Trimming cost V 2 bases and J 3 bases, with 16 bases left between them. The CDR3 is made up of 16 amino acids. Germline V lookup: CDR1 SGHTA, CDR2 FQGNSA. The CDR3 is CASSLLPGWAEETQYF. Written as DNA, the CDR3 is TGTGCCAGCAGCTTACTGCCCGGTTGGGCAGAAGAGACCCAGTACTTC.

The chain links TRBV2 to TRBJ2-1; TRBD2 matches at 8 bases. The CDR3 sequence is 16 residues long. The V segment lost 6 bases and the J segment 4 bases; nucleotides outside the gene matches: 11. Germline-derived CDR1 and CDR2 are SNHLY and FYNNEI. Written as DNA, the CDR3 is TGTGCCAGCAGGGACTTCGGGGGGGGCAGGTACAATGAGCAGTTCTTC. Protein sequence: CASRDFGGGRYNEQFF.

This clone occurred a few times. The chain uses TRBV19 and TRBJ2-7, with 8 bases lining up with TRBD1. J was trimmed by 0 bases and V by 7 bases; bases with no gene match: 8. The CDR3 runs to 15 residues. Germline CDR1 and CDR2: LNHDA and SQIVND (reference sequence). The CDR3 sequence: CASTIGTGVSYEQYF. As DNA, the CDR3 is TGTGCCAGTACCATCGGGACAGGAGTCTCCTACGAGCAGTACTTC.

This chain joins TRBV2 and TRBJ1-6; D gene ambiguous. Trimming pared 7 bases from V and 4 bases from J, leaving 11 bases between. The CDR3 extends over 14 amino acids. Germline-derived CDR1 and CDR2 are SNHLY and FYNNEI. This CDR3 is CASTSSRYNSPLHF. The DNA of the CDR3 is TGTGCCAGCACCAGTAGCAGATATAATTCACCCCTCCACTTT.

The J gene is TRBJ2-3, the V gene TRBV6-6; the D gene is possibly TRBD2 (5 bases). From germline, CDR1 is MNHNY and CDR2 SVGAGI (reference sequence). The CDR3 loop spans 13 amino acids. Between the trimmed V and J ends, which lost 7 bases and 6 bases, there was a span of 14 bases. CDR3 DNA sequence: TGTGCCAGCATCCCCACAGTAGCGGATACGCAGTATTTT. It encodes CASIPTVADTQYF.

This clone is a singleton in its sample. The chain recombines TRBV30 with TRBJ2-7; D remains unclear. The CDR3 has 12 residues. Trimming cost V 4 bases and J 2 bases, with 9 bases left between them. In germline, CDR1 is GTSNPN, CDR2 SVGIG (reference sequence). CDR3 protein: CAWKVSTYEQYF. The CDR3 DNA is TGTGCCTGGAAGGTCTCCACCTACGAGCAGTACTTC.

The V call is TRBV2, the J call TRBJ1-6; D is perhaps TRBD1 (5 bases). Germline CDR1 reads SNHLY; CDR2 reads FYNNEI. The CDR3 covers 15 residues. The ends were cut back, 4 bases at V and 7 bases at J, with 14 bases in the middle. The CDR3 region has the DNA TGTGCCAGCAGTGTCAGGGAATTAGCCAATTCACCCCTCCACTTT. It is translated as CASSVRELANSPLHF.

The rearrangement links TRBV10-3 to TRBJ2-2, with 10 bases fitting TRBD1. Trimming took 6 bases from V and 2 from J; bases not matched to a gene: 6. The length of the CDR3 is 16 residues. The germline gives CDR1 ENHRY, CDR2 SYGVKD. The CDR3 DNA follows: TGTGCCATCAGGAGGACAGGGGGTCGTAACACCGGGGAGCTGTTTTTT. Its translation is CAIRRTGGRNTGELFF.

The gene calls are TRBV2 and TRBJ2-2; 8 nucleotides agree with TRBD2. V lost 3 bases and J lost 4; bases outside the gene matches: 4. Germline-derived CDR1 and CDR2 are SNHLY and FYNNEI. CDR3 length equals 15 residues. This CDR3 reads CASSDLAGGTGELFF. The CDR3 DNA reads as TGTGCCAGCAGTGATCTCGCGGGGGGCACCGGGGAGCTGTTTTTT.

CDR3 nucleotides: TGTGCCAGCAGTTTATCTGCTGCGTCTAGCTATGGCTACACCTTC. It encodes CASSLSAASSYGYTF. The chain links TRBV27 to TRBJ1-2; D uncertain. V lost 0 bases and J 4 bases, leaving 12 bases between the germline ends. This CDR3 has 15 amino acids. Germline CDR1 MNHEY, CDR2 SMNVEV (reference sequence).

The chain carries TRBV5-4 and TRBJ2-2; D possibly matches TRBD1 or TRBD2 (5 bases each). Trimming took off 7 bases at V and 5 bases at J, with 12 bases between the two ends. This CDR3 region has 13 residues. Looked up from germline, CDR1 is SGHNT and CDR2 is YYREEE (reference sequence). CDR3 sequence reads: CASGPWGTGELFF. DNA of the CDR3: TGTGCCAGCGGCCCCTGGGGGACCGGGGAGCTGTTTTTT. Looking up the rest from reference TRBV5-4 and TRBJ2-2 gives the full variable domain: ETGVTQSPTHLIKTRGQQVTLRCSSQSGHNTVSWYQQALGQGPQFIFQYYREEENGRGNFPPRFSGLQFPNYSSELNVNALELDDSALYLCASGPWGTGELFFGEGSRLTVL.

This clone was seen more than once but under ten times. The V and J genes are TRBV9 and TRBJ2-2; D gene unclear. The CDR3 sequence is 12 residues long. Trimming shortened V by 2 bases and J by 8 bases, and 7 bases separated the two germline ends. CDR1 SGDLS and CDR2 YYNGEE come from the germline V gene. The CDR3 DNA reads TGTGCCAGCAGCGTCAGGAGAGGGGAGCTGTTTTTT. Amino acid sequence: CASSVRRGELFF.

This clone appeared once. The chain employs TRBV2 and TRBJ2-5; 11 bases map to TRBD2. Germline V gives CDR1 SNHLY, CDR2 FYNNEI. The CDR3 is 15 amino acids. V lost 4 bases to trimming and J lost 2 bases; unmatched junction nucleotides: 3. DNA for the CDR3: TGTGCCAGCAGTGGGGGACTAGCGGAACAAGAGACCCAGTACTTC. Residues: CASSGGLAEQETQYF.

The J gene is TRBJ2-5, the V gene TRBV10-3, with D possibly matching TRBD1 (6 bases). CDR3 length: 14 residues. V was trimmed by 3 bases and J by 5 bases, leaving 13 bases between them. Germline CDR1 is ENHRY and CDR2 is SYGVKD. CDR3 region: CAISDPPGVETQYF. The CDR3 DNA follows: TGTGCCATCAGTGACCCTCCAGGGGTGGAGACCCAGTACTTC.

The chain recombines TRBV6-1 with TRBJ1-2; TRBD1 matches at 7 bases. The J segment lost 4 bases and the V segment lost 5 bases, leaving 10 bases of the junction unmatched. Germline values: CDR1 MNHNS, CDR2 SASEGT. The CDR3 is 15 amino acids. In nucleotides, the CDR3 is TGTGCCAGCAGTCCGGAGGGGGCTTCACCCTATGGCTACACCTTC. This codes for CASSPEGASPYGYTF.

The chain recombines TRBV30 with TRBJ1-2; 9 positions match TRBD1. Trimming removed 4 bases from V and 5 bases from J; junction bases left unmatched: 8. The CDR3 is 14 residues long. Germline V gene lookup returns CDR1 GTSNPN and CDR2 SVGIG (reference sequence). The CDR3 nucleotides read TGTGCCTGGACGACGGGACAGGGAATATATGGCTACACCTTC. Translation gives CAWTTGQGIYGYTF.

Only a few counts were recorded for this clone. The germline gene is not matched at one end of the junction; a read error may be the cause. This chain joins TRBV29-1 and TRBJ2-5, with D maybe TRBD1 (6 bases). The germline V gene has CDR1 SQVTM and CDR2 ANQGSEA. The CDR3 consists of 12 residues. CDR3 residues: CSVEGGIETQYF. The CDR3 bases are TGCAGCGTCGAAGGGGGAATCGAGACCCAGTACTTC.

The chain recombines TRBV7-9 with TRBJ2-5; D perhaps matches TRBD2 (6 bases). Between the trimmed V and J ends, which lost 7 bases and 4 bases, there was a span of 13 bases. This CDR3 has 13 amino acids. CDR1 SEHNR and CDR2 FQNEAQ come from the germline V gene (reference sequence). In DNA form, the CDR3 reads TGTGCCAGCATCCGGGGGACTCGAGAGACCCAGTACTTC. This encodes CASIRGTRETQYF. Full variable domain (outside the CDR3, taken from reference TRBV7-9 and TRBJ2-5): DTGVSQNPRHKITKRGQNVTFRCDPISEHNRLYWYRQTLGQGPEFLTYFQNEAQLEKSRLLSDRFSAERPKGSFSTLEIQRTEQGDSAMYLCASIRGTRETQYFGPGTRLLVL.

This sequence joins TRBV4-3 and TRBJ2-2, with D uncertain. Looked up from germline, CDR1 is LGHNA and CDR2 is YSLEER. This CDR3 region has 15 residues. Trimming took off 4 bases at V and 5 bases at J, with 14 bases between the two ends. The CDR3 spells CASSLHITVTGELFF. CDR3 DNA: TGCGCCAGCAGCCTGCACATAACCGTAACCGGGGAGCTGTTTTTT.

This chain connects TRBV9 to TRBJ2-7, with 10 nucleotides matching TRBD1. The V segment lost 5 bases and the J segment 3 bases; nucleotides outside the gene matches: 5. The length of the CDR3 is 14 residues. Germline V gives CDR1 SGDLS, CDR2 YYNGEE. CDR3 loop: CASSAGTGDYEQYF. The DNA of the CDR3 is TGTGCCAGCAGTGCCGGGACAGGGGACTACGAGCAGTACTTC.

The V and J genes are TRBV19 and TRBJ1-2, with D hard to call. V dropped 0 bases and J dropped 3 bases, with 8 bases sitting between them. The germline V gene encodes CDR1 LNHDA and CDR2 SQIVND (reference sequence). This CDR3 is 14 amino acids long. CDR3 in amino acids: CASSIDWKYYGYTF. CDR3 nucleotide sequence: TGTGCCAGTAGTATAGACTGGAAGTACTATGGCTACACCTTC.